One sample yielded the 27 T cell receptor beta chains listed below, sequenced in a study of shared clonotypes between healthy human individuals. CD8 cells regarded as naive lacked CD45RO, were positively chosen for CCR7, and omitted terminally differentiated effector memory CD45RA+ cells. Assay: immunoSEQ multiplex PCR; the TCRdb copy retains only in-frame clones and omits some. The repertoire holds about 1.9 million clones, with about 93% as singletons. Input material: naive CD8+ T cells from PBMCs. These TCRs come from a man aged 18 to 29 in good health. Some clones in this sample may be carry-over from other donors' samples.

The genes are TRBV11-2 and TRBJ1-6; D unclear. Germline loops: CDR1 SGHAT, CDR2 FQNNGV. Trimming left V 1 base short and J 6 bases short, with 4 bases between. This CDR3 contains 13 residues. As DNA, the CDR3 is TGTGCCAGCAGCTTAGGAACTAATTCACCCCTCCACTTT. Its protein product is CASSLGTNSPLHF.

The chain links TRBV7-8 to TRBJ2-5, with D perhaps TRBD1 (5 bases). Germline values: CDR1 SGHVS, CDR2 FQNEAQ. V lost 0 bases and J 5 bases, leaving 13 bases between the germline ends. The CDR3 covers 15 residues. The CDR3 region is CASSLAQGSRETQYF. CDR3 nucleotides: TGTGCCAGCAGCTTAGCGCAGGGCTCAAGGGAGACCCAGTACTTC.

The CDR3 bases are TGTGCCAGCAGCACCCTCGAGGATACGCAGTATTTT. Protein sequence: CASSTLEDTQYF. V usage is TRBV7-8 and J usage is TRBJ2-3; D unresolved. CDR1 SGHVS and CDR2 FQNEAQ come from the germline V gene. The CDR3 spans 12 residues. V was trimmed by 5 bases and J by 6 bases, leaving 9 bases between them.

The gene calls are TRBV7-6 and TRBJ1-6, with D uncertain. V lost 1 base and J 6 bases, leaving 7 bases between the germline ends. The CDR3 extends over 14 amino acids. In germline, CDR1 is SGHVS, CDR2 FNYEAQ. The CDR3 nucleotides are TGTGCCAGCAGCTTAGGCGAGGTTAATTCACCCCTCCACTTT. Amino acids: CASSLGEVNSPLHF.

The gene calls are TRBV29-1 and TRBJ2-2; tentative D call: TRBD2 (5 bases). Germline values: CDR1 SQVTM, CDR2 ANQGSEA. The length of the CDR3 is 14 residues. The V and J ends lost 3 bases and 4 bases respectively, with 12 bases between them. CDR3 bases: TGCAGCGTTGACATCCGGGGAGTCACCGGGGAGCTGTTTTTT. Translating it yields CSVDIRGVTGELFF.

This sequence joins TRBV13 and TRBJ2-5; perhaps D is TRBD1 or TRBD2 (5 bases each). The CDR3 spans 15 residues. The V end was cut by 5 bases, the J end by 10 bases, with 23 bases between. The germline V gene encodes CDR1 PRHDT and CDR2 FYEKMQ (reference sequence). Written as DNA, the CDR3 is TGTGCCAGCAGCCCCAGAGGGGAACTCCACCGGGGCCAGTACTTC. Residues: CASSPRGELHRGQYF.

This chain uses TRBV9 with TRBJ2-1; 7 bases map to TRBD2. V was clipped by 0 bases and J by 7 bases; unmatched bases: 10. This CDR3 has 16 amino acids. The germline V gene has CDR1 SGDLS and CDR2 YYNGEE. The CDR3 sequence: CASSVEVAGPLNEQFF. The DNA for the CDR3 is TGTGCCAGCAGCGTAGAGGTAGCGGGTCCTTTAAATGAGCAGTTCTTC. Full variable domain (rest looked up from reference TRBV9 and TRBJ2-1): DSGVTQTPKHLITATGQRVTLRCSPRSGDLSVYWYQQSLDQGLQFLIQYYNGEERAKGNILERFSAQQFPDLHSELNLSSLELGDSALYFCASSVEVAGPLNEQFFGPGTRLTVL.

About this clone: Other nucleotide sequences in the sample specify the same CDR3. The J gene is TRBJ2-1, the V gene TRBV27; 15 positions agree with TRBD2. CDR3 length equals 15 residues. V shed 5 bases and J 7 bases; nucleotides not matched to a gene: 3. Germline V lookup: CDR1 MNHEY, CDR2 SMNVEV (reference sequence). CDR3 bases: TGTGCCAGCAGTCCGGGGACTAGCGGGAGGAATGAGCAGTTCTTC. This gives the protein CASSPGTSGRNEQFF.

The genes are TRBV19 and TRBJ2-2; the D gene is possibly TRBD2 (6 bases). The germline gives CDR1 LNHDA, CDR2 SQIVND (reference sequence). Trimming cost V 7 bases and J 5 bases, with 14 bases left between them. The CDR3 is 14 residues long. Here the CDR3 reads CASIRGFGTGELFF. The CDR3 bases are TGTGCCAGTATCCGGGGGTTCGGTACCGGGGAGCTGTTTTTT. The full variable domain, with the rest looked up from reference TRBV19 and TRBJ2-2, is DGGITQSPKYLFRKEGQNVTLSCEQNLNHDAMYWYRQDPGQGLRLIYYSQIVNDFQKGDIAEGYSVSREKKESFPLTVTSAQKNPTAFYLCASIRGFGTGELFFGEGSRLTVL.

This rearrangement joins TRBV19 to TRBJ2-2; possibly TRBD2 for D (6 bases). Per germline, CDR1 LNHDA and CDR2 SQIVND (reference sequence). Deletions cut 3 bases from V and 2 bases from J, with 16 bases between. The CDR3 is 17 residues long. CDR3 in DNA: TGTGCCAGTAGTATCAGCGGGTATAGTCTTAACACCGGGGAGCTGTTTTTT. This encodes CASSISGYSLNTGELFF.

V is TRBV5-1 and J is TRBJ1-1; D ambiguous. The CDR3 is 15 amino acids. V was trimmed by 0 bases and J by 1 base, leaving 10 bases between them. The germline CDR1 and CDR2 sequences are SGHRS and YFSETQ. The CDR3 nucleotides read TGCGCCAGCAGCTTGGCCATTGGGCCGAACACTGAAGCTTTCTTT. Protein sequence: CASSLAIGPNTEAFF.

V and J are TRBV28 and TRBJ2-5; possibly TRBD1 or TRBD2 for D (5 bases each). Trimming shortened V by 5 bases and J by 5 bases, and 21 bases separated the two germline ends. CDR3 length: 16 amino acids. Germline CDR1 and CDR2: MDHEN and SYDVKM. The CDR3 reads CASSSLTGALGETQYF. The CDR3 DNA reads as TGTGCCAGCAGTAGCCTGACCGGGGCCCTGGGGGAGACCCAGTACTTC. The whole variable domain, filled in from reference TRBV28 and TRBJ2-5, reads DVKVTQSSRYLVKRTGEKVFLECVQDMDHENMFWYRQDPGLGLRLIYFSYDVKMKEKGDIPEGYSVSREKKERFSLILESASTNQTSMYLCASSSLTGALGETQYFGPGTRLLVL.

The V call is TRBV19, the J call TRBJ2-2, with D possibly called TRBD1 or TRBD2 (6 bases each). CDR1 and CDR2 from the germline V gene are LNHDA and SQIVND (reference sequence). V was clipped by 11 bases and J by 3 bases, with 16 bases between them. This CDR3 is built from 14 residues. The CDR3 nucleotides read TGTGCCGTCGGGGGCGGGACTCACACCGGGGAGCTGTTTTTT. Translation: CAVGGGTHTGELFF.

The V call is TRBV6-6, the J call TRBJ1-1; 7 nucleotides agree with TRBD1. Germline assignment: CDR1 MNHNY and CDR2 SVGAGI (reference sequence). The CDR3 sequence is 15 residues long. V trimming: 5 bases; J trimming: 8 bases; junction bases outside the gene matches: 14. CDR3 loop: CASSVSGGQGGEAFF. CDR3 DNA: TGTGCCAGCAGTGTGTCAGGGGGTCAAGGTGGGGAAGCTTTCTTT.

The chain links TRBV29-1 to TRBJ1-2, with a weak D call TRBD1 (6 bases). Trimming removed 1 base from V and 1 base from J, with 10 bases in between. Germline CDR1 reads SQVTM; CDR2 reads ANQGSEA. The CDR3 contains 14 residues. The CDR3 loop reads CSVEGTDLNYGYTF. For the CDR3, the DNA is TGCAGCGTTGAAGGGACAGATCTTAACTATGGCTACACCTTC. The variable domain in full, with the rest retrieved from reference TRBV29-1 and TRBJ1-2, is SAVISQKPSRDICQRGTSLTIQCQVDSQVTMMFWYRQQPGQSLTLIATANQGSEATYESGFVIDKFPISRPNLTFSTLTVSNMSPEDSSIYLCSVEGTDLNYGYTFGSGTRLTVV.

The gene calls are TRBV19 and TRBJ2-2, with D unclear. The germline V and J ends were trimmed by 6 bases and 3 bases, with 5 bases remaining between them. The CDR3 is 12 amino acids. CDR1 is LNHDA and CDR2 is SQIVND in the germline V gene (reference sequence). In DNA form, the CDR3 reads TGTGCCAGTAGAGAATACACCGGGGAGCTGTTTTTT. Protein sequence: CASREYTGELFF.

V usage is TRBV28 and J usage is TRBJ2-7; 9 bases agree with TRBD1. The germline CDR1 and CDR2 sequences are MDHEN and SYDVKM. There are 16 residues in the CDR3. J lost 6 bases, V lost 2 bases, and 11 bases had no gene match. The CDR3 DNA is TGTGCCAGCAGTTTAGCGGGACAGGGTGCGGAAAGCGAGCAGTACTTC. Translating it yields CASSLAGQGAESEQYF.

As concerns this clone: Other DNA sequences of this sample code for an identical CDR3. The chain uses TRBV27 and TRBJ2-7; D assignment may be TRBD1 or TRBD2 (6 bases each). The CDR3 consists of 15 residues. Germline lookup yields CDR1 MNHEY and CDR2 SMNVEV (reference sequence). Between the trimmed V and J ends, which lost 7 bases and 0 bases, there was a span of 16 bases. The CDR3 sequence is CASTPRGVSSYEQYF. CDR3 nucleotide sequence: TGTGCCAGCACCCCAAGGGGGGTAAGCTCCTACGAGCAGTACTTC.

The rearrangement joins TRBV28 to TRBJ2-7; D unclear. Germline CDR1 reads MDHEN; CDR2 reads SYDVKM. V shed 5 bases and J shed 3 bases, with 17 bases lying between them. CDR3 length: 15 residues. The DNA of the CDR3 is TGTGCCAGCAGTGGGGTGATGGCCCCGTACTACGAGCAGTACTTC. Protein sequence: CASSGVMAPYYEQYF.

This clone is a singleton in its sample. DNA for the CDR3: TGTGCCAGCAGCAACAAGCGGGAGGGTGGCGAGCAGTTCTTC. Translating it yields CASSNKREGGEQFF. The chain recombines TRBV28 with TRBJ2-1, with 10 nucleotides matching TRBD2. Germline trimming cut 6 bases from V and 10 bases from J; bases unmatched to any gene: 9. This CDR3 comprises 14 residues. Per the germline V gene, CDR1 is MDHEN and CDR2 is SYDVKM. The whole variable domain, filled in from reference TRBV28 and TRBJ2-1, reads DVKVTQSSRYLVKRTGEKVFLECVQDMDHENMFWYRQDPGLGLRLIYFSYDVKMKEKGDIPEGYSVSREKKERFSLILESASTNQTSMYLCASSNKREGGEQFFGPGTRLTVL.

The DNA for the CDR3 is TGTGCCAGCAGCAAAGGACCGTCGCGGTTCAATCAGCCCCAGCATTTT. This gives the protein CASSKGPSRFNQPQHF. The chain employs TRBV21-1 and TRBJ1-5. TRBV21-1 is termed a pseudogene. The CDR3 spans 16 residues.

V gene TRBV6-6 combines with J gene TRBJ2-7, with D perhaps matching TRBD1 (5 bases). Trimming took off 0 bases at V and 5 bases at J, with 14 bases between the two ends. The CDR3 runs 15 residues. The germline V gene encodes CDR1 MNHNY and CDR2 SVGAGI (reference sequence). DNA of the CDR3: TGTGCCAGCAGTTACTCCCTTGGGGCCCGCCACGAGCAGTACTTC. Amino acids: CASSYSLGARHEQYF.

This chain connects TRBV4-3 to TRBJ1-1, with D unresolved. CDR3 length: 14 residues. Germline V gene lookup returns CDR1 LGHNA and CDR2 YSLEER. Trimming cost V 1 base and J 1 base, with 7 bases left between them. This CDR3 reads CASSQGRRNTEAFF. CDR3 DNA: TGCGCCAGCAGCCAAGGACGGAGGAACACTGAAGCTTTCTTT.

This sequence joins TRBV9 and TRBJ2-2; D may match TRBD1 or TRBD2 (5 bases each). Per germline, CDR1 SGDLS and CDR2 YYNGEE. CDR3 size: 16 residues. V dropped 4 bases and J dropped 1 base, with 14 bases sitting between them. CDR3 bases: TGTGCCAGCAGCCAGGGACGGGTACTGAACACCGGGGAGCTGTTTTTT. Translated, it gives CASSQGRVLNTGELFF.

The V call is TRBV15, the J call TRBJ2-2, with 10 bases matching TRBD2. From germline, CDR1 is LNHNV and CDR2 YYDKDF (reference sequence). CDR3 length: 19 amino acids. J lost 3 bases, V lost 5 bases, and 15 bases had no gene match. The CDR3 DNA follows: TGTGCCACCAGCGGGAGGTCTAGCGGGGGAACATCGGACACCGGGGAGCTGTTTTTT. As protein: CATSGRSSGGTSDTGELFF.

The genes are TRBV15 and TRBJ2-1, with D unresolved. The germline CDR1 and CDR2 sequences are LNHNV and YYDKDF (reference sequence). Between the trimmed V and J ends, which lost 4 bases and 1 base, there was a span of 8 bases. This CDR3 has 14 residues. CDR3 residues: CATSKTPSYNEQFF. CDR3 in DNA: TGTGCCACCAGCAAGACACCGTCCTACAATGAGCAGTTCTTC.

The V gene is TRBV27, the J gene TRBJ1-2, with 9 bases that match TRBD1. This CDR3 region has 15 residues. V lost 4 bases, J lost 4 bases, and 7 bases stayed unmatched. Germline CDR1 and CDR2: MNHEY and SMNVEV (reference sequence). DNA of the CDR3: TGTGCCAGCAGTTCGCCGGGACAGGGTAGCTATGGCTACACCTTC. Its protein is CASSSPGQGSYGYTF.